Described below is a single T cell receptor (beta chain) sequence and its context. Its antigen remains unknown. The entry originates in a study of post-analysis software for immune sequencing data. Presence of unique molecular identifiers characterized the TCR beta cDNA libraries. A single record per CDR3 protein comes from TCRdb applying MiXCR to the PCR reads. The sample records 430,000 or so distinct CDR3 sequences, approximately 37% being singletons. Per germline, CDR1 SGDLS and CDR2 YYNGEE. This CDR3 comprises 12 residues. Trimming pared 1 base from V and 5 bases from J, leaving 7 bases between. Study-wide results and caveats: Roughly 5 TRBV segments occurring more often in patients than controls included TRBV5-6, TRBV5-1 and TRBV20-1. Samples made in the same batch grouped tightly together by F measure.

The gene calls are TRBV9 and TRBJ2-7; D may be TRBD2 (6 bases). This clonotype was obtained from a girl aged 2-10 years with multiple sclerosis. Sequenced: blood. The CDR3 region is CASSVPGDEQYF. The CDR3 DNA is TGTGCCAGCAGCGTACCGGGGGACGAGCAGTACTTC.